This TCR beta chain was found in a study of OX40 agonist ivuxolimab in advanced cancers. The study's findings and limits: CD4+ T cells averaged fewer expanded clones than CD8+ T cells.

TCRdb's copy holds only in-frame clones and misses some; the assay was immunoSEQ multiplex PCR. The table records about 60,000 clones, 86% of them present only once. Of note for this clone: The antigen remains undetermined.

The source material was CD4+ or CD8+ T cells sorted from blood, sampled in a trial of the OX40 agonist ivuxolimab. This receptor was taken from an adult with an advanced solid tumor such as melanoma, head and neck, liver or kidney cancer.

In nucleotides, the CDR3 is TGTGCCAGCACCTGGCCAGGGGCGGGCTACACCTTC. This translates into CASTWPGAGYTF. This chain connects TRBV7-2 to TRBJ1-2; D might be TRBD1 (6 bases). In germline, CDR1 is SGHTA, CDR2 FQGNSA. Trimming shortened V by 7 bases and J by 8 bases, and 14 bases separated the two germline ends. The CDR3 is 12 residues long.